One and the same sample provided the 29 T cell receptor beta chains below, sequenced in a study of T cell responses to AZD1222 COVID-19 vaccine. Sequencing used immunoSEQ multiplex PCR; TCRdb keeps in-frame clones, though not all of them. The repertoire holds 150,000 or so clones, roughly 91% seen once, with approximately 5.9% in the top ten. Sequenced material: peripheral blood, taken 28 days after the second AZD1222 dose. The receptors here all came from an adult who received the AZD1222 COVID-19 vaccine.

The V call is TRBV28, the J call TRBJ2-7, with a possible D match to TRBD2 (6 bases). The germline gives CDR1 MDHEN, CDR2 SYDVKM. The CDR3 runs 14 residues. V gave up 1 base and J gave up 1 base, with 8 bases separating them. DNA of the CDR3: TGTGCCAGCAGTTTATTCGGGGGTTCCTACGAGCAGTACTTC. It codes for CASSLFGGSYEQYF.

The rearrangement joins TRBV3-1 (or the pseudogene TRBV3-2) to TRBJ1-1; 10 bases align to TRBD1. V shed 4 bases and J 6 bases; nucleotides not matched to a gene: 8. The CDR3 runs 15 residues. Germline CDR1 and CDR2: LGHDT and YNNKEL (reference sequence). The CDR3 nucleotides are TGTGCCAGCAGCCCGCAGACAGGGGGCGCGTCTGAAGCTTTCTTT. This codes for CASSPQTGGASEAFF.

This chain uses TRBV9 with TRBJ2-2; the D is unclear. CDR1 and CDR2 from the germline V gene are SGDLS and YYNGEE. CDR3 length: 15 amino acids. Trimming took off 0 bases at V and 2 bases at J, with 8 bases between the two ends. CDR3 in DNA: TGTGCCAGCAGCGTAGGTGGGGTCAACACCGGGGAGCTGTTTTTT. It codes for CASSVGGVNTGELFF.

The V gene is TRBV5-1, the J gene TRBJ2-2, with 7 bases lining up with TRBD1. With V trimmed by 2 bases and J by 0 bases, 1 base remained unmatched. Germline assignment: CDR1 SGHRS and CDR2 YFSETQ. There are 15 residues in the CDR3. The CDR3 reads CASSFGQANTGELFF. For the CDR3, the DNA is TGCGCCAGCAGCTTCGGACAGGCGAACACCGGGGAGCTGTTTTTT.

The rearrangement uses TRBV28 and TRBJ1-5; perhaps TRBD1 as D (5 bases). The CDR3 totals 16 residues. The germline V gene has CDR1 MDHEN and CDR2 SYDVKM. Between the trimmed V and J ends, which lost 2 bases and 0 bases, there was a span of 11 bases. CDR3 region: CASSLGGGYSNQPQHF. Written as DNA, the CDR3 is TGTGCCAGCAGTTTAGGGGGGGGATATAGCAATCAGCCCCAGCATTTT.

The J gene is TRBJ1-2, the V gene TRBV5-6; TRBD1 is a possible D gene (5 bases). CDR3 length equals 14 residues. Germline CDR1 SGHDT, CDR2 YYEEEE. V lost 0 bases to trimming and J lost 1 base, with 7 bases between them. The DNA for the CDR3 is TGTGCCAGCAGCTTGGATCAGGGTAACTATGGCTACACCTTC. Residues: CASSLDQGNYGYTF.

This clone was seen a single time. The rearrangement links TRBV3-1 (or the pseudogene TRBV3-2) to TRBJ2-5; 9 nucleotides match TRBD2. Losses at the gene ends were 2 bases for V and 1 base for J; bases not matched to a gene: 11. Germline-derived CDR1 and CDR2 are LGHDT and YNNKEL (reference sequence). This CDR3 is built from 18 residues. The CDR3 protein is CASSQSSGRRGAQETQYF. CDR3 DNA sequence: TGTGCCAGCAGCCAAAGCAGCGGGAGGAGGGGGGCCCAAGAGACCCAGTACTTC.

This rearrangement joins TRBV24-1 to TRBJ1-4; no firm D call. The germline V gene encodes CDR1 KGHDR and CDR2 SFDVKD. CDR3 length: 14 amino acids. V lost 4 bases to trimming and J lost 5 bases, with 10 bases between them. CDR3: CATSEQFPNEKLFF. The DNA of the CDR3 is TGTGCCACCAGTGAACAATTTCCCAATGAAAAACTGTTTTTT.

CDR3 DNA sequence: TGTGCCAGCAGCTTAAACAAAGGGAACACCGGGGAGCTGTTTTTT. It yields the protein CASSLNKGNTGELFF. The chain links TRBV7-9 to TRBJ2-2; D is unclear. Trimming removed 2 bases at V and 1 base at J, with 8 bases between. Germline lookup yields CDR1 SEHNR and CDR2 FQNEAQ (reference sequence). This CDR3 region has 15 residues.

This rearrangement joins TRBV4-2 to TRBJ2-1; 13 bases agree with TRBD2. CDR1 and CDR2 (germline): LGHNA, YNFKEQ. The CDR3 length is 15 residues. After removal of 4 bases from V and 6 bases from J, the junction contained 3 bases not matched to a gene. CDR3 in DNA: TGTGCCAGCAGCCCACTAGCGGGGGGGCTCAATGAGCAGTTCTTC. Protein product: CASSPLAGGLNEQFF.

The chain links TRBV3-1 (or the pseudogene TRBV3-2) to TRBJ2-7; D remains ambiguous. The CDR3 runs to 14 residues. V gave up 0 bases and J gave up 9 bases, with 15 bases separating them. From germline, CDR1 is LGHDT and CDR2 YNNKEL (reference sequence). This chain's CDR3 is CASSQDQELTGQYF. In DNA form, the CDR3 reads TGTGCCAGCAGCCAAGATCAGGAACTGACGGGGCAGTACTTC.

The chain carries TRBV10-3 and TRBJ1-1, with TRBD1 as a possible D gene (5 bases). Germline values: CDR1 ENHRY, CDR2 SYGVKD. Trimming removed 1 base from V and 1 base from J, with 10 bases in between. The CDR3 loop spans 15 amino acids. The CDR3 DNA follows: TGTGCCATCAGTGAGTGGGGGGTCGGGAACACTGAAGCTTTCTTT. Translating it yields CAISEWGVGNTEAFF.

The gene calls are TRBV21-1 and TRBJ2-5; the D call TRBD2 from the table was never checked on the DNA. TRBV21-1 is flagged as a pseudogene. The CDR3 runs to 17 residues. The CDR3 DNA sequence: TGTGCCAGCAGCAAAGAGGGTGTAAGGGAGGGAGAAGAGACCCAGTACTTC. Protein product: CASSKEGVREGEETQYF.

The chain links TRBV12-3 or TRBV12-4 to TRBJ2-5; D perhaps matches TRBD1 (5 bases). This CDR3 has 13 residues. The V gene lost 1 base and the J gene lost 3 bases, with 6 bases spanning the gap. In DNA form, the CDR3 reads TGTGCCAGCAGTTTAGGCAGGGAAGAGACCCAGTACTTC. It codes for CASSLGREETQYF.

The chain uses TRBV18 and TRBJ1-5; 7 positions match TRBD1. Germline-derived CDR1 and CDR2 are KGHSH and LQKENI. Trimming at V came to 0 bases and at J to 2 bases, leaving 4 bases not matched to a gene. This CDR3 has 16 amino acids. CDR3 sequence: CASSPPEGGGNQPQHF. CDR3 nucleotide sequence: TGTGCCAGCTCACCACCGGAAGGGGGCGGCAATCAGCCCCAGCATTTT.

V and J are TRBV11-2 and TRBJ2-7, with D possibly matching TRBD1 (5 bases). The germline CDR1 and CDR2 sequences are SGHAT and FQNNGV. V dropped 1 base and J dropped 3 bases, with 10 bases sitting between them. The CDR3 loop spans 14 amino acids. CDR3 DNA: TGTGCCAGCAGCTTAGGGTTGGACATCTACGAGCAGTACTTC. It encodes CASSLGLDIYEQYF. Combining the CDR3 with reference TRBV11-2 and TRBJ2-7 gives the whole variable domain EAGVAQSPRYKIIEKRQSVAFWCNPISGHATLYWYQQILGQGPKLLIQFQNNGVVDDSQLPKDRFSAERLKGVDSTLKIQPAKLEDSAVYLCASSLGLDIYEQYFGPGTRLTVT.

This clone was seen once. This sequence joins TRBV9 and TRBJ2-5; 8 bases match TRBD2. This CDR3 is 17 amino acids long. V was clipped by 0 bases and J by 1 base; unmatched bases: 8. CDR1 and CDR2 from the germline V gene are SGDLS and YYNGEE. CDR3 DNA: TGTGCCAGCAGCGTAGCTCCCAGCGGGAGTTTCCAAGAGACCCAGTACTTC. This encodes CASSVAPSGSFQETQYF.

This chain's CDR3 is CASSQATRYNSPLHF. The CDR3 DNA reads TGTGCCAGCAGCCAGGCGACACGTTATAATTCACCCCTCCACTTT. The chain combines TRBV3-1 (or the pseudogene TRBV3-2) with TRBJ1-6, with no clear D. This CDR3 contains 15 residues. The germline V and J ends were trimmed by 3 bases and 4 bases, with 10 bases remaining between them. The germline gives CDR1 LGHDT, CDR2 YNNKEL (reference sequence).

This chain uses TRBV3-1 (or the pseudogene TRBV3-2) with TRBJ2-7; D is possibly TRBD1 (6 bases). Germline values: CDR1 LGHDT, CDR2 YNNKEL (reference sequence). The V end was cut by 1 base, the J end by 2 bases, with 12 bases between. The CDR3 extends over 15 amino acids. In DNA form, the CDR3 reads TGTGCCAGCAGCCAAGGGGCAGGGGCCACCTACGAGCAGTACTTC. Translated: CASSQGAGATYEQYF.

The chain carries TRBV3-1 (or the pseudogene TRBV3-2) and TRBJ2-5, with a weak D call TRBD2 (6 bases). Trimming took 4 bases from V and 2 from J, leaving 11 bases between them. The V gene's germline CDR1 is LGHDT and CDR2 YNNKEL (reference sequence). The CDR3 sequence is 14 residues long. This CDR3 reads CASSRLGTQETQYF. The CDR3 DNA reads as TGTGCCAGCAGCCGACTAGGTACTCAAGAGACCCAGTACTTC.

This clone turned up a few times. In nucleotides, the CDR3 is TGTGCCACCAGCGGCAGAGTAGCGGGAGTTAATGAGCAGTTCTTC. The encoded protein is CATSGRVAGVNEQFF. The chain is built from TRBV15 and TRBJ2-1; 9 bases line up with TRBD2. The trim removed 5 bases at V and 7 bases at J, leaving 9 bases unmatched. Germline loops: CDR1 LNHNV, CDR2 YYDKDF (reference sequence). The CDR3 runs 15 residues.

The chain joins TRBV19 to TRBJ1-4; 8 bases match TRBD1. The CDR3 extends over 14 amino acids. Germline V gene sequence: CDR1 LNHDA, CDR2 SQIVND (reference sequence). Trimming cost V 5 bases and J 8 bases; bases outside gene matches: 7. In DNA, the CDR3 is TGTGCCAGTAGTGATGACAGGGGAAAGGAAAAACTGTTTTTT. It yields the protein CASSDDRGKEKLFF.

The sample holds one count of this clone. J is TRBJ1-3 and V is TRBV12-5; 7 bases agree with TRBD1. CDR1 and CDR2 (germline): LGHNT, FRNRAP. The CDR3 loop spans 16 amino acids. V was pared by 7 bases and J by 0 bases, with 9 bases of the junction left unmatched. CDR3 region: CASAFTGATSGNTIYF. CDR3 DNA: TGTGCTAGTGCCTTTACAGGGGCTACCTCTGGAAACACCATATATTTT.

The chain couples TRBV5-5 to TRBJ1-2; 9 bases align to TRBD1. CDR3 length equals 16 residues. Per germline, CDR1 SGHKS and CDR2 YYEKEE (reference sequence). V gave up 5 bases and J gave up 6 bases; unmatched junction bases: 14. The CDR3 loop is CASSSSGTGKKDGYTF. Written as DNA, the CDR3 is TGTGCCAGCAGTTCCTCCGGGACAGGGAAAAAGGATGGCTACACCTTC.

This clone was detected once. The chain has TRBV28 and TRBJ2-3; D is tentatively TRBD1 or TRBD2 (6 bases each). The CDR3 is 13 residues long. The V gene's germline CDR1 is MDHEN and CDR2 SYDVKM. V was shortened by 4 bases and J by 7 bases, with 12 bases between the two germline ends. CDR3 in amino acids: CASSWGAGNTQYF. The CDR3 DNA reads as TGTGCCAGCAGTTGGGGGGCGGGGAATACGCAGTATTTT.

The CDR3 coding sequence is TGTGCCAGCACGCCGGACCCTAGGGGTGGCTACACCTTC. Translated: CASTPDPRGGYTF. The chain combines TRBV6-5 with TRBJ1-2, with D possibly matching TRBD1 (5 bases). Trimming removed 7 bases from V and 7 bases from J, with 16 bases in between. From germline, CDR1 is MNHEY and CDR2 SVGAGI. This CDR3 has 13 residues.

This clone was counted a single time. The J gene is TRBJ2-1, the V gene TRBV6-5; the D call may be TRBD1 or TRBD2 (5 bases each). The CDR3 is 14 amino acids. Trimming left V 8 bases short and J 9 bases short, with 20 bases between. CDR1 and CDR2 (germline): MNHEY, SVGAGI. In DNA form, the CDR3 reads TGTGCCAGCCAGGATGAGTTTCGGGGCGGTGAGCAGTTCTTC. It codes for CASQDEFRGGEQFF.

The rearrangement uses TRBV29-1 and TRBJ1-2, with D hard to call. The germline CDR1 and CDR2 sequences are SQVTM and ANQGSEA. Trimming stripped 7 bases from V and 0 bases from J, with 9 bases between. The CDR3 is 12 amino acids. CDR3: CSARTSNYGYTF. DNA of the CDR3: TGCAGCGCCCGAACGTCTAACTATGGCTACACCTTC.

The V call is TRBV2, the J call TRBJ2-5; D gene unclear. The DNA end favors TRBJ2-7, so the J call may be wrong. CDR3 size: 12 residues. The germline gives CDR1 SNHLY, CDR2 FYNNEI. DNA of the CDR3: TGTGCCAGCACGAAGGGTACCTACGAGCAGTACTTC. This translates into CASTKGTYEQYF.